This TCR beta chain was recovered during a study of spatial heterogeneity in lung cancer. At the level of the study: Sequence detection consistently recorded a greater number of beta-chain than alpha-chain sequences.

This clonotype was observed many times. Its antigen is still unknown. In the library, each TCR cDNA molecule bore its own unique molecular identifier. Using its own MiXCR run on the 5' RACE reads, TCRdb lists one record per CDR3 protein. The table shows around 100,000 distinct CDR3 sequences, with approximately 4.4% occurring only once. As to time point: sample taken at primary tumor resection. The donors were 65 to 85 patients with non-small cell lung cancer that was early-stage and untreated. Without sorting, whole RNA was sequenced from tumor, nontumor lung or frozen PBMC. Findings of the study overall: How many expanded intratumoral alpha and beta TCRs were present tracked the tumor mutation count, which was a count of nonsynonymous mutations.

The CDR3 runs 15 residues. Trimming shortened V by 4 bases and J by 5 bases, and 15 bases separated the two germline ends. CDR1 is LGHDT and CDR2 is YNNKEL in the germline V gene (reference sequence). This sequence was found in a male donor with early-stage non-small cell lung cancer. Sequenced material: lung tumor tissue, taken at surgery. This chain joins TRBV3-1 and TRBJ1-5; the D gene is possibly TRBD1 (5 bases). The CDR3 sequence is CASSLRGDRHQPQHF. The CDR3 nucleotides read TGTGCCAGCAGCCTAAGAGGAGACAGACATCAGCCCCAGCATTTT.